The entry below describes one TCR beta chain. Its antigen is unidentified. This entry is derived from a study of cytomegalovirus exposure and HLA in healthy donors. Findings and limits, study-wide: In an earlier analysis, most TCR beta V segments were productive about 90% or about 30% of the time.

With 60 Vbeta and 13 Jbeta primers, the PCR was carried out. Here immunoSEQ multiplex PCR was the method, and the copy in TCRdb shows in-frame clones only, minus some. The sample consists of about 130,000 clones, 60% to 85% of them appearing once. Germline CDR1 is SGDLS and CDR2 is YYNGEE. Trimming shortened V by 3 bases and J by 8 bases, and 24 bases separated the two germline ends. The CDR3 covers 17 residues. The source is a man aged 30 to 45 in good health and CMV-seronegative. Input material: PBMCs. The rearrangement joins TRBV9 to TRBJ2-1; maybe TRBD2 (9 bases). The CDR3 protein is CASSARGREGIGYEQFF. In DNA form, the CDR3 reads TGTGCCAGCAGCGCCAGGGGGCGGGAGGGAATTGGCTATGAGCAGTTCTTC.